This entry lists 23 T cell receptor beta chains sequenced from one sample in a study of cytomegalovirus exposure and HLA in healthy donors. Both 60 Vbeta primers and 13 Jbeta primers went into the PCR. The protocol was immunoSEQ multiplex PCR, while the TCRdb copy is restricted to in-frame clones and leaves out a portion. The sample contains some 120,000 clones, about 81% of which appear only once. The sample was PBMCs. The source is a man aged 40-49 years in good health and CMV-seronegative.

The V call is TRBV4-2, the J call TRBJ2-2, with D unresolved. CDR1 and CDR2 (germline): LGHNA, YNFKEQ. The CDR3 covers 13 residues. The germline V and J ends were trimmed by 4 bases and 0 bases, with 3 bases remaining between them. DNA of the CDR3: TGTGCCAGCAGCCTATCGAACACCGGGGAGCTGTTTTTT. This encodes CASSLSNTGELFF.

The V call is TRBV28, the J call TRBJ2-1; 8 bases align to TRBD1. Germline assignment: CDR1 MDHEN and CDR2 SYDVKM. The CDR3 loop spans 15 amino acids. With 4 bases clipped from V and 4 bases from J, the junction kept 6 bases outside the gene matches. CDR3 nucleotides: TGTGCCAGCAGTTCCGGACAGGGCTATTACAATGAGCAGTTCTTC. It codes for CASSSGQGYYNEQFF.

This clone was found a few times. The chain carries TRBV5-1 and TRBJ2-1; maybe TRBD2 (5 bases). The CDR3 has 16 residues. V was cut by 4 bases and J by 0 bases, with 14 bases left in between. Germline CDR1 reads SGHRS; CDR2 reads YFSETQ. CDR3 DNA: TGCGCCAGCAGCCCGGGGTTCGAGCGCTCCTACAATGAGCAGTTCTTC. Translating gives CASSPGFERSYNEQFF.

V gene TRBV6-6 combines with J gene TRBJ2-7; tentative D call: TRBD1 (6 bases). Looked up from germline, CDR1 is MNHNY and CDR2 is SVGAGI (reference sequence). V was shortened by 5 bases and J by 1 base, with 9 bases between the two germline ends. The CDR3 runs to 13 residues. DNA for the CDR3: TGTGCCAGCAGTACGACAGGTTCCTACGAGCAGTACTTC. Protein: CASSTTGSYEQYF.

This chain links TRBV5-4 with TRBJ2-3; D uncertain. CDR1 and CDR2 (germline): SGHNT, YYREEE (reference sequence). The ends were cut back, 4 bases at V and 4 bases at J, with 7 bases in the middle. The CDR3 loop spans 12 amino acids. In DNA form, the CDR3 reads TGTGCCAGCAGCACTCAGGCAGATACGCAGTATTTT. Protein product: CASSTQADTQYF.

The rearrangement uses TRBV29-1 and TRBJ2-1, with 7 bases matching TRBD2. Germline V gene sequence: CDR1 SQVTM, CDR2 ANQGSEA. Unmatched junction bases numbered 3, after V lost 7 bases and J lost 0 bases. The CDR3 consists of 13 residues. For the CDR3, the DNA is TGCAGCGCCGGGGGGAGCTCCTACAATGAGCAGTTCTTC. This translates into CSAGGSSYNEQFF.

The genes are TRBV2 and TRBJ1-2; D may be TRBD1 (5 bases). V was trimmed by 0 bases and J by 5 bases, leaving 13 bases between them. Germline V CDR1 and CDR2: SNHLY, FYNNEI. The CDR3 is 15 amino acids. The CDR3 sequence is CASSEALGVAYGYTF. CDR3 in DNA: TGTGCCAGCAGTGAAGCGCTAGGGGTTGCGTATGGCTACACCTTC.

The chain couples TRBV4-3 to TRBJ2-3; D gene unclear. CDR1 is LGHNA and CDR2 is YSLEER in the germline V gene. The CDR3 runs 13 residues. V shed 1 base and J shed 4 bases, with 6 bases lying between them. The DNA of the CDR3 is TGCGCCAGCAGCCAAGGTTCCTCAGATACGCAGTATTTT. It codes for CASSQGSSDTQYF.

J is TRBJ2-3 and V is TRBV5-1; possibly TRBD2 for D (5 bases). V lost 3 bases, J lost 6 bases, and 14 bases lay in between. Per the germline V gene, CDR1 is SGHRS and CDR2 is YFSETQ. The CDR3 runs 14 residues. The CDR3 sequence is CASSSGILGDTQYF. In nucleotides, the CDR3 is TGCGCCAGCAGCTCGGGGATTCTCGGGGATACGCAGTATTTT.

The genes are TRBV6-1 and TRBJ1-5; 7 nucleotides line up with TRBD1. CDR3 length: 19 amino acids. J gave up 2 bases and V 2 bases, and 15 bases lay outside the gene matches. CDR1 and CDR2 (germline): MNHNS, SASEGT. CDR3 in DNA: TGTGCCAGCAGTGAAAGACAGGGAATAGAGATATTGGGCAATCAGCCCCAGCATTTT. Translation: CASSERQGIEILGNQPQHF.

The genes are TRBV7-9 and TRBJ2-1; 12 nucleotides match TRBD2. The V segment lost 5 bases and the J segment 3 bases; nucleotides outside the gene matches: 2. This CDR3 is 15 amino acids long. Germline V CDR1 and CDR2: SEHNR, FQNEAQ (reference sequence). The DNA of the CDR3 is TGTGCCAGCAGCCTACTAGCGGGAGGCTACAATGAGCAGTTCTTC. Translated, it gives CASSLLAGGYNEQFF.

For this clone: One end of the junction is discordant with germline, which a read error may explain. CDR3 protein: CASSYLGNGLTF. The CDR3 DNA follows: TGTGCCAGCAGTTACTTGGGCAACGGCCTGACTTTC. The genes are TRBV6-5 and TRBJ2-6; D not resolved. The CDR3 spans 12 residues. CDR1 is MNHEY and CDR2 is SVGAGI in the germline V gene.

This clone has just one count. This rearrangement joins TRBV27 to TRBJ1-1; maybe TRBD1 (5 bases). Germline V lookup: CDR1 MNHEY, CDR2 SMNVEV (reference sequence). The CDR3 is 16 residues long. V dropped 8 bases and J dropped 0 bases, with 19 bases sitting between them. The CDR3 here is CASHSGQGKMNTEAFF. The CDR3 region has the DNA TGTGCCAGCCACTCTGGGCAGGGAAAAATGAACACTGAAGCTTTCTTT.

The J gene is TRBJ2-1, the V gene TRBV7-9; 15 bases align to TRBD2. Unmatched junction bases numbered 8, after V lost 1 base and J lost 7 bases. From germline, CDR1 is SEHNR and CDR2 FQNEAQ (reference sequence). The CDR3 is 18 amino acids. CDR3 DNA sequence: TGTGCCAGCAGCTTAGGGACTAGCGGGAGGGTCCTTACAAATGAGCAGTTCTTC. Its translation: CASSLGTSGRVLTNEQFF.

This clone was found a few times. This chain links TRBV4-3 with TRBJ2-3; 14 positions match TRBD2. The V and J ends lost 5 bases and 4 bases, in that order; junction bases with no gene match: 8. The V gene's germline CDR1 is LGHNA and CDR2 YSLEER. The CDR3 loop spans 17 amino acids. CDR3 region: CASSSRLAGGLPDTQYF. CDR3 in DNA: TGCGCCAGCAGCTCCCGACTAGCGGGGGGGTTGCCAGATACGCAGTATTTT.

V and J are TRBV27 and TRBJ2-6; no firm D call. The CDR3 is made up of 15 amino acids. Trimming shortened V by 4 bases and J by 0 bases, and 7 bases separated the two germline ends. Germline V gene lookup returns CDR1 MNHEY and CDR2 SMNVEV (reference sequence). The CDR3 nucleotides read TGTGCCAGCAGTTATGTCCACTCTGGGGCCAACGTCCTGACTTTC. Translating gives CASSYVHSGANVLTF. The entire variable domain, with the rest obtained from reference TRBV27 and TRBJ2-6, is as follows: EAQVTQNPRYLITVTGKKLTVTCSQNMNHEYMSWYRQDPGLGLRQIYYSMNVEVTDKGDVPEGYKVSRKEKRNFPLILESPSPNQTSLYFCASSYVHSGANVLTFGAGSRLTVL.

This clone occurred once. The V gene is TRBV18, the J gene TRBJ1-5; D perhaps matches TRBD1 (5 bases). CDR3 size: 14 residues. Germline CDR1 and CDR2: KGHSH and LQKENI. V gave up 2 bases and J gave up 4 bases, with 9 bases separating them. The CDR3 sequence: CASSPGAANQPQHF. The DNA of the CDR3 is TGTGCCAGCTCACCAGGGGCAGCTAATCAGCCCCAGCATTTT. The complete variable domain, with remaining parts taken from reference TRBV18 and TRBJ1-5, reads NAGVMQNPRHLVRRRGQEARLRCSPMKGHSHVYWYRQLPEEGLKFMVYLQKENIIDESGMPKERFSAEFPKEGPSILRIQQVVRGDSAAYFCASSPGAANQPQHFGDGTRLSIL.

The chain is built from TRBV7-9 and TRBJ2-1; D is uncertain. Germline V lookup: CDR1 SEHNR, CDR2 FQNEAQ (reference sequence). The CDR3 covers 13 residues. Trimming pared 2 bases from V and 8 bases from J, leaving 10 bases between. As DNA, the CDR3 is TGTGCCAGCAGCTTAAATCGTCAGGATGAGCAGTTCTTC. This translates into CASSLNRQDEQFF.

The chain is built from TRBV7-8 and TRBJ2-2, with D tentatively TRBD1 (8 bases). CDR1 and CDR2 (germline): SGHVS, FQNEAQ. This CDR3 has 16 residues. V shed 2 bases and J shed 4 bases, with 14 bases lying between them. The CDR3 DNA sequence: TGTGCCAGCAGCTTAATGCGGGGGACAGGCACCGGGGAGCTGTTTTTT. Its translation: CASSLMRGTGTGELFF.

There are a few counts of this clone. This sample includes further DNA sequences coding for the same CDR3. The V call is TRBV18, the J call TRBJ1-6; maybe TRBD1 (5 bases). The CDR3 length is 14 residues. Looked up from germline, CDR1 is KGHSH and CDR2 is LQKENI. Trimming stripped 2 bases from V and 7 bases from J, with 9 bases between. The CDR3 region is CASSPDRRNSPLHF. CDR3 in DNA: TGTGCCAGCTCACCAGACAGAAGGAATTCACCCCTCCACTTT. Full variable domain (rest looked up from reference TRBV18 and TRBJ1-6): NAGVMQNPRHLVRRRGQEARLRCSPMKGHSHVYWYRQLPEEGLKFMVYLQKENIIDESGMPKERFSAEFPKEGPSILRIQQVVRGDSAAYFCASSPDRRNSPLHFGNGTRLTVT.

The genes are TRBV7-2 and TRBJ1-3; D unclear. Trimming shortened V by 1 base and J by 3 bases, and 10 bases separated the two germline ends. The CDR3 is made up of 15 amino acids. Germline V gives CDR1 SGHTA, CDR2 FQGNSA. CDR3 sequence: CASSLDSGVGNTIYF. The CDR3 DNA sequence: TGTGCCAGCAGCTTAGACTCGGGAGTTGGAAACACCATATATTTT.

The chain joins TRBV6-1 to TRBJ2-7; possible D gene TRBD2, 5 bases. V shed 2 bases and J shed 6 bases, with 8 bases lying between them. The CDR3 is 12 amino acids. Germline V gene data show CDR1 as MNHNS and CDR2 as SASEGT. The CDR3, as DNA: TGTGCCAGCAGTGAATATGGGAGCGAGCAGTACTTC. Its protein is CASSEYGSEQYF.

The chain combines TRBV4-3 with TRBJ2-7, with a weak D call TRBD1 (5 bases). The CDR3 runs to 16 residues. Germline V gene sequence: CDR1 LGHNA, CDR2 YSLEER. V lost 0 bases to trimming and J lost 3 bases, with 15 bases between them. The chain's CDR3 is CASSQDLQGWSYEQYF. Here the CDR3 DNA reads TGCGCCAGCAGCCAAGATCTCCAGGGATGGAGCTACGAGCAGTACTTC.